The 14 T cell receptor beta chains reported below all come from one sample, sequenced in a study of T cells after yellow fever vaccination. A single record per CDR3 protein comes from TCRdb applying MiXCR to the 5' RACE reads. The repertoire consists of 100,000 to 150,000 distinct CDR3 sequences, with under 8.5% occurring once and the leading ten covering 2.5%. The sample was CD4+ T cells sorted from PBMCs, taken less than 11 days after the first yellow fever vaccination. These receptors were collected from a man between 18 and 29 years old who received the YFV17D yellow fever vaccine.

There are many counts of this clonotype. This sequence joins TRBV11-1 and TRBJ2-1; no clear D gene. The CDR3 consists of 15 residues. Trimming left V 6 bases short and J 5 bases short, with 17 bases between. In germline, CDR1 is SGHAT, CDR2 FQDESV (reference sequence). The CDR3 coding sequence is TGTGCCAGCAGTCCTCGGTATGGGCCTCACAATGAGCAGTTCTTC. Its protein product is CASSPRYGPHNEQFF.

The table lists this clonotype with many counts. The chain links TRBV5-1 to TRBJ2-5; 9 bases line up with TRBD1. Germline CDR1 is SGHRS and CDR2 is YFSETQ. The CDR3 spans 14 residues. Trimming at V came to 3 bases and at J to 2 bases, leaving 2 bases not matched to a gene. The CDR3 nucleotides read TGCGCCAGCAGCTCGGGACAGGGACAAGAGACCCAGTACTTC. It translates to CASSSGQGQETQYF.

This clonotype was seen at least ten times. The chain links TRBV7-9 to TRBJ1-1; D is undetermined. The V and J ends lost 3 bases and 3 bases respectively, with 8 bases between them. Germline V CDR1 and CDR2: SEHNR, FQNEAQ (reference sequence). The CDR3 is made up of 13 amino acids. CDR3 loop: CASSFGQYTEAFF. The DNA for the CDR3 is TGTGCCAGCAGCTTCGGCCAGTACACTGAAGCTTTCTTT.

This clonotype was seen at least ten times. The V call is TRBV4-1, the J call TRBJ1-3, with 9 bases lining up with TRBD1. CDR1 and CDR2 (germline): MGHRA, YSYEKL. The CDR3 length is 16 residues. V was pared by 4 bases and J by 3 bases, with 7 bases of the junction left unmatched. CDR3 bases: TGCGCCAGCAGCCGAAAGCAGGACAGGGGTGGAAACACCATATATTTT. This translates into CASSRKQDRGGNTIYF.

This clonotype was recorded many times. The V call is TRBV5-1, the J call TRBJ1-4; D is undetermined. Germline V CDR1 and CDR2: SGHRS, YFSETQ. The CDR3 is made up of 14 amino acids. V gave up 0 bases and J gave up 1 base, with 4 bases separating them. CDR3 protein: CASSLGRTNEKLFF. The DNA for the CDR3 is TGCGCCAGCAGCTTGGGTAGAACTAATGAAAAACTGTTTTTT.

The chain is built from TRBV9 and TRBJ2-7; TRBD2 might be the D (6 bases). Germline values: CDR1 SGDLS, CDR2 YYNGEE. The CDR3 extends over 13 amino acids. V lost 7 bases, J lost 6 bases, and 17 bases lay in between. CDR3 amino acids: CASSAGFGVEQYF. CDR3 nucleotides: TGTGCCAGCTCGGCGGGGTTCGGAGTCGAGCAGTACTTC.

This clonotype has ten or more counts. V gene TRBV18 combines with J gene TRBJ1-2, with D unresolved. The germline CDR1 and CDR2 sequences are KGHSH and LQKENI. Trimming shortened V by 0 bases and J by 3 bases, and 5 bases separated the two germline ends. There are 13 residues in the CDR3. CDR3 region: CASSPPTDYGYTF. The CDR3 bases are TGTGCCAGCTCACCACCTACAGACTATGGCTACACCTTC.

Ten or more counts support this clonotype. The rearrangement uses TRBV6-5 and TRBJ1-4, with 9 bases lining up with TRBD1. Trimming took 2 bases from V and 10 from J; bases not matched to a gene: 11. The CDR3 has 16 residues. Per the germline V gene, CDR1 is MNHEY and CDR2 is SVGAGI. The DNA for the CDR3 is TGTGCCAGCAGTTACCCCGTCCCGGGACAGGGAGGAAAACTGTTTTTT. It yields the protein CASSYPVPGQGGKLFF.

This clonotype was recorded at least ten times. The chain has TRBV28 and TRBJ1-4, with 8 nucleotides matching TRBD1. The germline V gene has CDR1 MDHEN and CDR2 SYDVKM. The CDR3 totals 15 residues. V shed 6 bases and J 7 bases; nucleotides not matched to a gene: 10. DNA of the CDR3: TGTGCCAGCAGAACGACCGGGACAGGTAGTGAAAAACTGTTTTTT. It specifies CASRTTGTGSEKLFF.

Ten or more counts support this clonotype. The chain carries TRBV11-2 and TRBJ1-3; D unresolved. The length of the CDR3 is 15 residues. Trimming removed 1 base at V and 4 bases at J, with 11 bases between. The germline V gene has CDR1 SGHAT and CDR2 FQNNGV. The CDR3 DNA is TGTGCCAGCAGCTTAGCTAGAGCCTCCGGAAACACCATATATTTT. Translated: CASSLARASGNTIYF.

This chain connects TRBV20-1 to TRBJ1-2; 9 nucleotides match TRBD1. Germline CDR1 is DFQATT and CDR2 is SNEGSKA (reference sequence). The trim removed 3 bases at V and 6 bases at J, leaving 14 bases unmatched. The CDR3 contains 16 residues. DNA of the CDR3: TGCAGTGCTAGCCGTGTTGATGGACAGGGGAAGGATGGCTACACCTTC. Amino acid sequence: CSASRVDGQGKDGYTF.

This clonotype has a count of ten or more. This sequence joins TRBV30 and TRBJ2-3; D ambiguous. This CDR3 has 13 amino acids. Between the trimmed V and J ends, which lost 3 bases and 3 bases, there was a span of 10 bases. Looked up from germline, CDR1 is GTSNPN and CDR2 is SVGIG (reference sequence). CDR3 sequence: CAWSGISTDTQYF. The CDR3 region has the DNA TGTGCCTGGAGCGGCATTTCGACAGATACGCAGTATTTT.

This clonotype was counted many times. An end of the junction differs from the germline gene, which may be a read error. The rearrangement links TRBV12-3 or TRBV12-4 to TRBJ2-5, with a weak D call TRBD2 (6 bases). The CDR3 is made up of 13 amino acids. The CDR3 DNA is TGCGCCAGCAGCTTTGGGACTGAAGAGACCCAGTACTTC. Translation gives CASSFGTEETQYF.

This clonotype was seen repeatedly, ten times or more. The chain employs TRBV12-3 or TRBV12-4 and TRBJ2-2; D remains unclear. The germline V and J ends were trimmed by 2 bases and 1 base, with 11 bases remaining between them. The CDR3 spans 16 residues. CDR3 region: CASSLWRGGNTGELFF. Here the CDR3 DNA reads TGTGCCAGCAGTTTATGGCGCGGTGGGAACACCGGGGAGCTGTTTTTT.